The T cell receptor (beta chain) under discussion was sequenced for a study of identical twins. TCRdb reprocessed the 5' RACE reads via MiXCR and lists one record per CDR3 protein. The table has nearly 650,000 distinct CDR3 sequences, 7.1% seen once. Between the trimmed V and J ends, which lost 0 bases and 5 bases, there was a span of 10 bases. The CDR3 extends over 15 amino acids. From germline, CDR1 is LGHDT and CDR2 YNNKEL (reference sequence). This same sample was also taken into another study, of yellow fever vaccine responses in identical twins.

Sequenced material: PBMCs. The TCR sequence derives from a young woman in good health. V is TRBV3-1 and J is TRBJ2-2, with D perhaps TRBD2 (5 bases). The DNA for the CDR3 is TGTGCCAGCAGCCAAGATCGAGGGTGGACCGGGGAGCTGTTTTTT. This encodes CASSQDRGWTGELFF.